These 28 T cell receptor beta chains were all obtained from the same sample, sequenced in a study of cytomegalovirus exposure and HLA in healthy donors. The study ran its PCR with 60 Vbeta and 13 Jbeta primers. Libraries were prepared by immunoSEQ multiplex PCR; TCRdb keeps only in-frame clonotypes and omits some of them. Of roughly 130,000 clones in the sample, 65% to 90% are singletons; the top ten hold 2.5% to 3.5%. Sequencing was carried out using PBMCs. The receptors originated from a woman aged 18-35 years in good health and CMV-seropositive.

The chain recombines TRBV2 with TRBJ2-7; 9 nucleotides line up with TRBD2. This CDR3 has 15 residues. The ends lost 6 bases at V and 5 bases at J; junction bases unmatched: 11. CDR1 is SNHLY and CDR2 is FYNNEI in the germline V gene. The CDR3 reads CASSNPGLAPDEQYF. CDR3 sequence (DNA): TGTGCCAGCAGCAACCCGGGACTAGCTCCTGACGAGCAGTACTTC.

For this clone: Its ends do not fully match the called genes, so a read error is possible. This chain connects TRBV7-3 to TRBJ2-2, with 7 bases lining up with TRBD1. The germline V gene encodes CDR1 SGHTA and CDR2 FQGTGA. This CDR3 comprises 13 residues. The CDR3 bases are TGTGCCAGCAGCCTAACAGGGGTAGGGGAGCTGTTTTTT. As protein: CASSLTGVGELFF.

V usage is TRBV5-6 and J usage is TRBJ1-3; no clear D. Trimming shortened V by 4 bases and J by 0 bases, and 11 bases separated the two germline ends. The CDR3 is 15 amino acids. Germline values: CDR1 SGHDT, CDR2 YYEEEE. The CDR3 spells CASSLPEHSGNTIYF. CDR3 bases: TGTGCCAGCAGCCTCCCTGAGCACTCTGGAAACACCATATATTTT.

This clone showed up just a few times. The chain joins TRBV27 to TRBJ1-1, with TRBD1 matching over 8 bases. This CDR3 comprises 21 residues. From germline, CDR1 is MNHEY and CDR2 SMNVEV (reference sequence). Germline trimming cut 4 bases from V and 0 bases from J; bases unmatched to any gene: 22. The CDR3 sequence is CASSSDRETGNPMGMNTEAFF. CDR3 sequence (DNA): TGTGCCAGCAGTTCGGACAGGGAAACAGGGAACCCCATGGGCATGAACACTGAAGCTTTCTTT.

The chain joins TRBV5-4 to TRBJ2-7; TRBD1 matches at 7 bases. The germline V gene encodes CDR1 SGHNT and CDR2 YYREEE (reference sequence). The CDR3 has 12 amino acids. The V gene end was trimmed by 9 bases and the J gene end by 1 base; junction bases not matched to a gene: 4. CDR3 amino acids: CATRQGSYEQYF. The CDR3 DNA is TGTGCCACCAGACAGGGATCCTACGAGCAGTACTTC. The full variable domain, with the rest looked up from reference TRBV5-4 and TRBJ2-7, is ETGVTQSPTHLIKTRGQQVTLRCSSQSGHNTVSWYQQALGQGPQFIFQYYREEENGRGNFPPRFSGLQFPNYSSELNVNALELDDSALYLCATRQGSYEQYFGPGTRLTVT.

This clone is a singleton in its sample. The chain combines TRBV19 with TRBJ2-7; TRBD1 aligns across 7 bases. There are 15 residues in the CDR3. Germline-derived CDR1 and CDR2 are LNHDA and SQIVND (reference sequence). V gave up 6 bases and J gave up 4 bases; unmatched junction bases: 12. As DNA, the CDR3 is TGTGCCAGTAGCCCCGACCGGGACAGCCTATACGAGCAGTACTTC. It specifies CASSPDRDSLYEQYF.

This rearrangement joins TRBV6-6 to TRBJ1-1; a weak D match, TRBD1 (6 bases). V shed 5 bases and J shed 4 bases, with 11 bases lying between them. Per the germline V gene, CDR1 is MNHNY and CDR2 is SVGAGI (reference sequence). The CDR3 totals 13 residues. The CDR3 region has the DNA TGTGCCAGCAGTAACAGGGATGGCACTGAAGCTTTCTTT. It encodes CASSNRDGTEAFF.

The CDR3 DNA reads as TGTGCCAGCAGCTCGCGGGGGGGCGGGCAGCCCCAGCATTTT. Amino acids: CASSSRGGGQPQHF. The V and J genes are TRBV6-5 and TRBJ1-5, with D perhaps TRBD1 (6 bases). This CDR3 is built from 14 residues. Trimming took 6 bases from V and 7 from J, leaving 16 bases between them. Germline assignment: CDR1 MNHEY and CDR2 SVGAGI.

This clone was counted only a few times. V and J are TRBV11-2 and TRBJ2-2; no clear D. This CDR3 is 14 amino acids long. Germline CDR1 SGHAT, CDR2 FQNNGV. Trimming shortened V by 2 bases and J by 5 bases, and 9 bases separated the two germline ends. The CDR3 coding sequence is TGTGCCAGCAGCTTAAGCCGGGTGACCGGGGAGCTGTTTTTT. Its translation: CASSLSRVTGELFF.

This chain uses TRBV13 with TRBJ1-5, with 9 nucleotides matching TRBD1. The trim removed 0 bases at V and 7 bases at J, leaving 4 bases unmatched. Germline CDR1 is PRHDT and CDR2 is FYEKMQ (reference sequence). This CDR3 has 15 amino acids. The CDR3 nucleotides are TGTGCCAGCAGCTTAGGAGGGACAGGGCAACAGCCCCAGCATTTT. Residues: CASSLGGTGQQPQHF.

This sequence joins TRBV5-1 and TRBJ2-5, with TRBD2 identical over 9 bases. Germline trimming cut 0 bases from V and 1 base from J; bases unmatched to any gene: 1. This CDR3 spans 15 amino acids. Germline V gene sequence: CDR1 SGHRS, CDR2 YFSETQ. The CDR3, as DNA: TGCGCCAGCAGCTTGGTAGCGGGGGCCCAAGAGACCCAGTACTTC. This sequence encodes CASSLVAGAQETQYF.

The V and J genes are TRBV7-9 and TRBJ2-3; D not resolved. This CDR3 has 15 amino acids. Per the germline V gene, CDR1 is SEHNR and CDR2 is FQNEAQ (reference sequence). Deletions cut 2 bases from V and 2 bases from J, with 11 bases between. The CDR3 here is CASSLPTLDTDTQYF. CDR3 nucleotide sequence: TGTGCCAGCAGCTTACCGACGCTAGACACAGATACGCAGTATTTT.

The J gene is TRBJ1-5, the V gene TRBV27, with a possible D match to TRBD1 (6 bases). Per germline, CDR1 MNHEY and CDR2 SMNVEV (reference sequence). The CDR3 length is 18 residues. V lost 2 bases to trimming and J lost 0 bases, with 17 bases between them. For the CDR3, the DNA is TGTGCCAGCAGTTTAATCCCCCCTGGACAGTATAGCAATCAGCCCCAGCATTTT. This gives the protein CASSLIPPGQYSNQPQHF.

The CDR3 is CASSSGGSNQPQHF. The CDR3 DNA sequence: TGTGCCAGCAGTTCAGGGGGTAGCAATCAGCCCCAGCATTTT. The rearrangement links TRBV28 to TRBJ1-5, with 7 bases identical to TRBD1. This CDR3 region has 14 residues. The germline gives CDR1 MDHEN, CDR2 SYDVKM. With 4 bases clipped from V and 0 bases from J, the junction kept 0 bases outside the gene matches.

V is TRBV7-9 and J is TRBJ2-7; 10 bases match TRBD1. The CDR3 runs to 15 residues. The V and J ends lost 5 bases and 2 bases, in that order; junction bases with no gene match: 6. Germline CDR1 and CDR2: SEHNR and FQNEAQ (reference sequence). CDR3 amino acids: CASSRAGQGTYEQYF. CDR3 nucleotide sequence: TGTGCCAGCAGCAGAGCGGGACAGGGGACCTACGAGCAGTACTTC.

V and J are TRBV6-5 and TRBJ1-2, with a tentative D call TRBD1 (5 bases). Germline V CDR1 and CDR2: MNHEY, SVGAGI. The CDR3 is made up of 16 amino acids. Trimming took off 0 bases at V and 4 bases at J, with 15 bases between the two ends. The CDR3 nucleotides are TGTGCCAGCAGTTACTCGACCTCCAGGGCGGTCTATGGCTACACCTTC. Its protein is CASSYSTSRAVYGYTF.

The V call is TRBV15, the J call TRBJ2-7; tentative D call: TRBD2 (5 bases). The CDR3 has 12 residues. The V end lost 6 bases, the J end lost 3 bases, and 9 bases lay between the germline ends. Germline V gene sequence: CDR1 LNHNV, CDR2 YYDKDF (reference sequence). The CDR3 bases are TGTGCCACCAGTGAGGGTAGCTACGAGCAGTACTTC. The encoded protein is CATSEGSYEQYF.

This chain links TRBV19 with TRBJ2-7; 7 nucleotides align to TRBD1. The CDR3 is made up of 13 amino acids. The germline V gene has CDR1 LNHDA and CDR2 SQIVND (reference sequence). V gave up 3 bases and J gave up 3 bases; unmatched junction bases: 2. CDR3 in amino acids: CASSMGTDYEQYF. CDR3 bases: TGTGCCAGTAGTATGGGGACAGACTACGAGCAGTACTTC.

V gene TRBV21-1 combines with J gene TRBJ1-6; the DNA was not used to check the table's D call, TRBD1. TRBV21-1 is a listed pseudogene. This CDR3 comprises 16 residues. The CDR3 sequence: CASRRAGGSYNSPLHF. The CDR3 DNA reads as TGTGCCAGCCGCAGGGCAGGGGGCTCCTATAATTCACCCCTCCACTTT.

The chain employs TRBV27 and TRBJ1-1, with TRBD1 identical over 8 bases. This CDR3 has 13 amino acids. V gave up 1 base and J gave up 7 bases; unmatched junction bases: 2. CDR1 is MNHEY and CDR2 is SMNVEV in the germline V gene (reference sequence). The CDR3 DNA reads TGTGCCAGCAGTTTATTCGGGACAGGTGAAGCTTTCTTT. Translated: CASSLFGTGEAFF.

This clone was seen only a few times. J is TRBJ2-3 and V is TRBV2, with TRBD1 as a possible D gene (6 bases). This CDR3 has 12 residues. V was shortened by 2 bases and J by 14 bases, with 14 bases between the two germline ends. Germline loops: CDR1 SNHLY, CDR2 FYNNEI. The CDR3: CASSEFLGARYF. CDR3 nucleotide sequence: TGTGCCAGCAGTGAATTCTTGGGGGCCCGGTATTTT.

The chain has TRBV6-5 and TRBJ2-1, with 11 bases identical to TRBD2. In germline, CDR1 is MNHEY, CDR2 SVGAGI. Trimming at V came to 7 bases and at J to 3 bases, leaving 5 bases not matched to a gene. The CDR3 loop spans 15 amino acids. In DNA form, the CDR3 reads TGTGCCAGCAAATTCCTAGCGGGGGGCTACAATGAGCAGTTCTTC. Translating it yields CASKFLAGGYNEQFF.

DNA for the CDR3: TGTGCCAGCAGTCGGACTAGCGAGGCCCAAGAGACCCAGTACTTC. Its translation is CASSRTSEAQETQYF. This chain uses TRBV6-4 with TRBJ2-5, with 9 bases fitting TRBD2. With 5 bases clipped from V and 1 base from J, the junction kept 5 bases outside the gene matches. The germline gives CDR1 MRHNA, CDR2 SNTAGT. This CDR3 has 15 residues.

The chain links TRBV10-3 to TRBJ2-3; a weak D match, TRBD1 (6 bases). The CDR3 is made up of 15 amino acids. V shed 2 bases and J shed 0 bases, with 9 bases lying between them. CDR1 ENHRY and CDR2 SYGVKD come from the germline V gene. The CDR3 sequence: CAISELGASTDTQYF. CDR3 sequence (DNA): TGTGCCATCAGTGAGCTGGGGGCTAGCACAGATACGCAGTATTTT.

The J gene is TRBJ1-2, the V gene TRBV4-1; no reliable D call. The CDR3 contains 12 residues. V dropped 1 base and J dropped 6 bases, with 6 bases sitting between them. Germline V CDR1 and CDR2: MGHRA, YSYEKL. This CDR3 is CASSQGANGYTF. CDR3 sequence (DNA): TGCGCCAGCAGCCAAGGAGCTAATGGCTACACCTTC.

The gene calls are TRBV7-2 and TRBJ2-1, with 13 bases fitting TRBD2. The germline V gene encodes CDR1 SGHTA and CDR2 FQGNSA. The CDR3 is 16 amino acids. V dropped 5 bases and J dropped 10; count of bases not matched to a gene: 11. CDR3 region: CASSTGLAGAPGEQFF. The CDR3 bases are TGTGCCAGCAGCACAGGACTAGCGGGGGCCCCCGGGGAGCAGTTCTTC.

This chain joins TRBV28 and TRBJ1-5; 8 bases map to TRBD1. This CDR3 has 16 amino acids. V lost 5 bases to trimming and J lost 4 bases; unmatched junction nucleotides: 10. CDR1 is MDHEN, CDR2 SYDVKM, per germline. CDR3 DNA sequence: TGTGCCAGCAGTCCCGACCAGGGGGCCCGGAATCAGCCCCAGCATTTT. It yields the protein CASSPDQGARNQPQHF.

The chain uses TRBV27 and TRBJ2-7; D may be TRBD1 (6 bases). V gave up 8 bases and J gave up 2 bases, with 16 bases separating them. Germline V CDR1 and CDR2: MNHEY, SMNVEV (reference sequence). The CDR3 totals 14 residues. The CDR3 coding sequence is TGTGCCAGCCCAGAAGGGGGTTCCCCCTACGAGCAGTACTTC. It codes for CASPEGGSPYEQYF.